This is a list of T cell receptor beta chains from one sample in a study of cytomegalovirus exposure and HLA in healthy donors. TCRdb keeps only in-frame clones here, not all; method: immunoSEQ multiplex PCR. This sample's clone table lists about 74,000 clones. The sample comprised PBMCs. All receptors come from a female donor in good health and CMV-seropositive. Each CDR3 is given with its conserved first and last residue. Each record gives: J gene, V gene, CDR3 protein.

j_call: TRBJ1-2
v_call: TRBV4-3
cdr3_aa: CASSSLGQGGGYTF

j_call: TRBJ2-2
v_call: TRBV4-2
cdr3_aa: CASSPTGANTGELFF

j_call: TRBJ1-1
v_call: TRBV30
cdr3_aa: CAWIYTEAFF

j_call: TRBJ1-1
v_call: TRBV2
cdr3_aa: CASSEGDGINF

j_call: TRBJ1-3
v_call: TRBV7-9
cdr3_aa: CASRIDSFSGNTIYF

j_call: TRBJ2-2
v_call: TRBV6-1
cdr3_aa: CASSAPLLQGLFF

j_call: TRBJ1-2
v_call: TRBV2
cdr3_aa: CASSDVRGDGYTF

j_call: TRBJ2-3
v_call: TRBV9
cdr3_aa: CASSVGGGPTDTQYF

j_call: TRBJ2-5
v_call: TRBV5-1
cdr3_aa: CASSLGGLETQYF

j_call: TRBJ2-1
v_call: TRBV7-9
cdr3_aa: CASNSGGSYNEQFF

j_call: TRBJ2-3
v_call: TRBV5-1
cdr3_aa: CASSLVGLAGSGGTDTQYF